One and the same sample provided the 10 T cell receptor beta chains below, sequenced in a study of CD8+ T cells in alopecia areata (dated by TCRdb to the late 2010s). The sample's time point, from its label and the paper: baseline before oral tofacitinib. Library generation was performed with the immunoSEQ multiplex PCR assay. To provide template for TCR sequencing, every sample had RNA extracted and reverse transcribed into cDNA. The clones in this table, taken by TCRdb from immuneACCESS, are in-frame only. Not every clone is retained; where verified, under half of the shortfall comes from an unresolved V gene, and the cause of the rest is unknown. This sample is represented by 150,000 or so clones; 85% to 90% of them were singletons. About 15% of the sample is taken by the ten largest. Sequenced material: CD8+ T cells sorted from blood, taken at week 0. Receptors originate from a human donor with alopecia areata.

V is TRBV5-1 and J is TRBJ2-1; 7 bases match TRBD1. Germline V lookup: CDR1 SGHRS, CDR2 YFSETQ. The J segment lost 3 bases and the V segment lost 0 bases, leaving 3 bases of the junction unmatched. The CDR3 runs 15 residues. CDR3 amino acids: CASSLEGDSYNEQFF. The CDR3 nucleotides read TGCGCCAGCAGCTTGGAAGGGGACAGCTACAATGAGCAGTTCTTC.

J is TRBJ2-1 and V is TRBV4-1; 7 bases are a match to TRBD2. The CDR3 totals 13 residues. Germline V gene data show CDR1 as MGHRA and CDR2 as YSYEKL. Germline trimming cut 4 bases from V and 8 bases from J; bases unmatched to any gene: 5. DNA for the CDR3: TGCGCCAGCAGCCCAAAAGCGGGGCATGAGCAGTTCTTC. Translation: CASSPKAGHEQFF.

The chain has TRBV5-1 and TRBJ1-1; D is ambiguous. This CDR3 spans 15 amino acids. Trimming took 1 base from V and 0 from J, leaving 10 bases between them. Germline-derived CDR1 and CDR2 are SGHRS and YFSETQ. The CDR3 region has the DNA TGCGCCAGCAGCTTGCCGGGCGACTTGAACACTGAAGCTTTCTTT. Translated: CASSLPGDLNTEAFF.

The chain uses TRBV7-2 and TRBJ2-3; 13 bases are a match to TRBD2. Germline CDR1 SGHTA, CDR2 FQGNSA. Losses at the gene ends were 5 bases for V and 1 base for J; bases not matched to a gene: 3. The CDR3 spans 16 residues. The CDR3 DNA reads TGTGCCAGCAGCAAACTAGCGGGAGGGGGCACAGATACGCAGTATTTT. As protein: CASSKLAGGGTDTQYF. The variable domain in full, completed from reference TRBV7-2 and TRBJ2-3, reads GAGVSQSPSNKVTEKGKDVELRCDPISGHTALYWYRQSLGQGLEFLIYFQGNSAPDKSGLPSDRFSAERTGGSVSTLTIQRTQQEDSAVYLCASSKLAGGGTDTQYFGPGTRLTVL.

The chain couples TRBV7-8 to TRBJ2-7; 8 bases align to TRBD1. CDR3 length: 15 amino acids. CDR1 is SGHVS, CDR2 FQNEAQ, per germline. With V trimmed by 5 bases and J by 4 bases, 10 bases remained unmatched. CDR3 protein: CASSQPTGALYEQYF. The CDR3 DNA follows: TGTGCCAGCAGCCAGCCGACAGGGGCCCTGTACGAGCAGTACTTC.

The CDR3 loop is CASSFPTPSGNTGELFF. The DNA for the CDR3 is TGTGCCAGCAGCTTTCCTACCCCCTCCGGGAACACCGGGGAGCTGTTTTTT. The chain is built from TRBV28 and TRBJ2-2, with D unresolved. The CDR3 runs 17 residues. Deletions cut 6 bases from V and 1 base from J, with 18 bases between. Germline V gene lookup returns CDR1 MDHEN and CDR2 SYDVKM.

V gene TRBV11-2 combines with J gene TRBJ2-2, with 11 bases aligning to TRBD2. The CDR3 covers 15 residues. Losses at the gene ends were 3 bases for V and 3 bases for J; bases not matched to a gene: 0. CDR1 and CDR2 (germline): SGHAT, FQNNGV. Here the CDR3 DNA reads TGTGCCAGCAGCTTTAGCGGGGGGGACACCGGGGAGCTGTTTTTT. This codes for CASSFSGGDTGELFF. Full variable domain (rest looked up from reference TRBV11-2 and TRBJ2-2): EAGVAQSPRYKIIEKRQSVAFWCNPISGHATLYWYQQILGQGPKLLIQFQNNGVVDDSQLPKDRFSAERLKGVDSTLKIQPAKLEDSAVYLCASSFSGGDTGELFFGEGSRLTVL.

The V gene is TRBV18, the J gene TRBJ2-7; D may match TRBD1 or TRBD2 (5 bases each). Germline V lookup: CDR1 KGHSH, CDR2 LQKENI. This CDR3 contains 12 residues. The V gene lost 4 bases and the J gene lost 6 bases, with 10 bases spanning the gap. The CDR3 is CASSLEGTEQYF. The CDR3, as DNA: TGTGCCAGCTCACTTGAGGGGACCGAGCAGTACTTC.

This sequence joins TRBV29-1 and TRBJ2-3; D unresolved. Germline CDR1 and CDR2: SQVTM and ANQGSEA. Trimming took 5 bases from V and 0 from J, leaving 6 bases between them. CDR3 size: 12 residues. DNA for the CDR3: TGCAGCGTTCTAGAAAGCACAGATACGCAGTATTTT. Its protein is CSVLESTDTQYF.

This chain uses TRBV6-6 with TRBJ2-7; D might be TRBD1 (6 bases). The CDR3 sequence is 15 residues long. The V gene lost 1 base and the J gene lost 0 bases, with 10 bases spanning the gap. CDR1 and CDR2 from the germline V gene are MNHNY and SVGAGI (reference sequence). Written as DNA, the CDR3 is TGTGCCAGCAGTTACTGGACAGCGAGCTCCTACGAGCAGTACTTC. Translation: CASSYWTASSYEQYF.